A single sample is the source of the 23 T cell receptor beta chains below, sequenced in a study of cytomegalovirus exposure and HLA in healthy donors. Primers included in the PCR were 60 Vbeta and 13 Jbeta primers. TCRdb keeps only in-frame clones here, not all; method: immunoSEQ multiplex PCR. Of about 120,000 clones in the sample, 70% to 85% were seen once. Sequenced input: PBMCs. All receptors come from a man aged 35 to 55 in good health and CMV-seropositive.

The chain recombines TRBV29-1 with TRBJ2-1, with 11 nucleotides matching TRBD1. The CDR3 length is 14 residues. The ends lost 6 bases at V and 7 bases at J; junction bases unmatched: 8. In germline, CDR1 is SQVTM, CDR2 ANQGSEA. CDR3 sequence reads: CSVTPGTGGNEQFF. The CDR3 DNA reads as TGCAGCGTGACCCCCGGGACAGGGGGAAATGAGCAGTTCTTC.

V gene TRBV9 combines with J gene TRBJ2-5; a weak D match, TRBD1 (6 bases). The CDR3 runs to 16 residues. Germline assignment: CDR1 SGDLS and CDR2 YYNGEE. V was clipped by 3 bases and J by 5 bases, with 20 bases between them. CDR3 region: CASSGTGFTALETQYF. For the CDR3, the DNA is TGTGCCAGCAGCGGAACAGGGTTCACTGCTCTGGAGACCCAGTACTTC.

The chain has TRBV29-1 and TRBJ2-3; possible D gene TRBD2, 6 bases. The germline V gene encodes CDR1 SQVTM and CDR2 ANQGSEA. This CDR3 is built from 12 residues. Trimming cost V 6 bases and J 4 bases, with 11 bases left between them. In nucleotides, the CDR3 is TGCAGCGTCGGGACTCCAGCAGATACGCAGTATTTT. Amino acid sequence: CSVGTPADTQYF.

This chain joins TRBV21-1 and TRBJ2-7; whether TRBD1, the table's D call, matches the DNA was not checked. TRBV21-1 constitutes a pseudogene. CDR3 length: 14 residues. The CDR3 spells CASPKGAQTYEQYF. CDR3 nucleotides: TGTGCCAGCCCCAAGGGGGCGCAAACCTACGAGCAGTACTTC.

The gene calls are TRBV7-2 and TRBJ2-7; 10 positions agree with TRBD2. Unmatched junction bases numbered 3, after V lost 6 bases and J lost 4 bases. The CDR3 runs 13 residues. Germline assignment: CDR1 SGHTA and CDR2 FQGNSA. The CDR3 DNA sequence: TGTGCCAGCAGTCCTAGCGGGGGTTACGAGCAGTACTTC. Amino acids: CASSPSGGYEQYF.

The rearrangement links TRBV25-1 to TRBJ1-4; D unclear. Germline V lookup: CDR1 MGHDK, CDR2 SYGVNS. V shed 2 bases and J shed 8 bases, with 15 bases lying between them. The CDR3 has 15 residues. CDR3 DNA sequence: TGTGCCAGCAGTGAAGAACAGTTTGCTGGAGAAAAACTGTTTTTT. Translated: CASSEEQFAGEKLFF. The whole variable domain, filled in from reference TRBV25-1 and TRBJ1-4, reads EADIYQTPRYLVIGTGKKITLECSQTMGHDKMYWYQQDPGMELHLIHYSYGVNSTEKGDLSSESTVSRIRTEHFPLTLESARPSHTSQYLCASSEEQFAGEKLFFGSGTQLSVL.

The chain employs TRBV9 and TRBJ2-3; perhaps TRBD2 as D (5 bases). Trimming shortened V by 7 bases and J by 5 bases, and 17 bases separated the two germline ends. Germline V CDR1 and CDR2: SGDLS, YYNGEE. The CDR3 has 14 residues. CDR3 nucleotides: TGTGCCAGCCACAACTTGGGAGCCGGAGATACGCAGTATTTT. Encoded protein: CASHNLGAGDTQYF.

This chain connects TRBV6-5 to TRBJ1-1; maybe TRBD1 (5 bases). Trimming left V 2 bases short and J 5 bases short, with 15 bases between. The CDR3 spans 15 residues. CDR1 is MNHEY and CDR2 is SVGAGI in the germline V gene. The CDR3 DNA sequence: TGTGCCAGCAGTTACAGGGGATTGGGGAAGACTGAAGCTTTCTTT. Amino acid sequence: CASSYRGLGKTEAFF.

The J gene is TRBJ1-5, the V gene TRBV28, with D hard to call. Germline V gene lookup returns CDR1 MDHEN and CDR2 SYDVKM. The CDR3 totals 17 residues. V dropped 3 bases and J dropped 2 bases, with 17 bases sitting between them. CDR3 nucleotide sequence: TGTGCCAGCAGTTTGTTGCAGGCCAACCCGGGCAATCAGCCCCAGCATTTT. Amino acid sequence: CASSLLQANPGNQPQHF.

This clone has just a few counts. CDR3 protein: CASSAFMGTGFGNTIYF. For the CDR3, the DNA is TGTGCCAGCAGCGCATTTATGGGGACAGGGTTCGGAAACACCATATATTTT. The V call is TRBV7-9, the J call TRBJ1-3; TRBD1 agrees at 9 bases. This CDR3 region has 17 residues. Germline CDR1 SEHNR, CDR2 FQNEAQ (reference sequence). V lost 5 bases, J lost 4 bases, and 12 bases stayed unmatched.

This clone has only a few counts. The chain links TRBV5-6 to TRBJ1-1, with 10 bases identical to TRBD1. The CDR3 has 13 amino acids. V shed 4 bases, J shed 10 bases, and the junction held 7 bases outside the gene matches. CDR1 SGHDT and CDR2 YYEEEE come from the germline V gene. The CDR3 nucleotides read TGTGCCAGCAGCCCCGGGACAGGGGTGGGAGCTTTCTTT. Protein sequence: CASSPGTGVGAFF.

The chain links TRBV28 to TRBJ1-5; perhaps TRBD1 as D (6 bases). The CDR3 is 13 amino acids. Germline V gene sequence: CDR1 MDHEN, CDR2 SYDVKM. In DNA form, the CDR3 reads TGTGCGGGGGGGGCCAGGGGCAATCAGCCCCAGCATTTT. Translating gives CAGGARGNQPQHF.

A few counts support this clone. V gene TRBV10-1 combines with J gene TRBJ2-5, with TRBD2 matching over 9 bases. Germline V CDR1 and CDR2: WNHNN, SYGVQD (reference sequence). The CDR3 totals 13 residues. Trimming removed 7 bases from V and 3 bases from J; junction bases left unmatched: 3. The CDR3 DNA follows: TGCGCCAGCAATCCTAGCGGGGAAGAGACCCAGTACTTC. Protein product: CASNPSGEETQYF.

The chain couples TRBV5-1 to TRBJ1-2; the D gene is possibly TRBD1 (6 bases). Germline-derived CDR1 and CDR2 are SGHRS and YFSETQ. V shed 3 bases and J shed 4 bases, with 16 bases lying between them. The CDR3 covers 15 residues. CDR3 sequence reads: CASSSTGEPLYGYTF. In DNA, the CDR3 is TGCGCCAGCAGCTCGACAGGCGAGCCCCTCTATGGCTACACCTTC.

The chain uses TRBV27 and TRBJ1-1; 7 nucleotides agree with TRBD1. This CDR3 is built from 15 residues. CDR1 MNHEY and CDR2 SMNVEV come from the germline V gene (reference sequence). Trimming at V came to 3 bases and at J to 3 bases, leaving 7 bases not matched to a gene. The CDR3 protein is CASSFGGGGDTEAFF. The CDR3 DNA sequence: TGTGCCAGCAGTTTTGGAGGGGGCGGGGACACTGAAGCTTTCTTT.

This chain uses TRBV11-2 with TRBJ1-2; tentative D call: TRBD1 (6 bases). Between the trimmed V and J ends, which lost 1 base and 7 bases, there was a span of 16 bases. CDR3 size: 15 residues. The V gene's germline CDR1 is SGHAT and CDR2 FQNNGV. The CDR3 coding sequence is TGTGCCAGCAGCTTAGCTTTTCTGACAGGCAGTGGCTACACCTTC. It specifies CASSLAFLTGSGYTF.

This chain uses TRBV5-5 with TRBJ1-1, with D perhaps matching TRBD1 (6 bases). Germline CDR1 reads SGHKS; CDR2 reads YYEKEE (reference sequence). V shed 4 bases and J shed 1 base, with 11 bases lying between them. The CDR3 runs to 14 residues. Here the CDR3 DNA reads TGTGCCAGCAGCCAGGGACACGCGAACACTGAAGCTTTCTTT. Its translation: CASSQGHANTEAFF.

The V gene is TRBV19, the J gene TRBJ2-5, with 7 bases matching TRBD1. The J call may be in error: the DNA end matches TRBJ2-7 better. Per germline, CDR1 LNHDA and CDR2 SQIVND (reference sequence). This CDR3 is 14 amino acids long. The CDR3 coding sequence is TGTGCCAGTAGCACCCGGGACAGACTCTACGAGCAGTACTTC. This encodes CASSTRDRLYEQYF.

There are a few counts of this clone. The J gene is TRBJ1-1, the V gene TRBV5-1; the D gene is possibly TRBD1 (5 bases). Germline lookup yields CDR1 SGHRS and CDR2 YFSETQ. Trimming pared 4 bases from V and 1 base from J, leaving 11 bases between. The CDR3 is 14 residues long. CDR3 region: CASSPGGWNTEAFF. CDR3 DNA sequence: TGCGCCAGCAGCCCCGGGGGGTGGAACACTGAAGCTTTCTTT.

The V gene is TRBV19, the J gene TRBJ1-1; D is unclear. Trimming stripped 0 bases from V and 11 bases from J, with 13 bases between. There are 13 residues in the CDR3. The germline V gene has CDR1 LNHDA and CDR2 SQIVND (reference sequence). The CDR3: CASSIESGGVAFF. In DNA, the CDR3 is TGTGCCAGTAGTATAGAAAGTGGAGGAGTGGCTTTCTTT.

The chain joins TRBV19 to TRBJ2-7; D may be TRBD2 (5 bases). This CDR3 comprises 14 residues. The V gene lost 3 bases and the J gene lost 1 base, with 10 bases spanning the gap. Germline assignment: CDR1 LNHDA and CDR2 SQIVND (reference sequence). The CDR3 DNA sequence: TGTGCCAGTAGTATTAGGCGAGGGTCCTACGAGCAGTACTTC. Translated: CASSIRRGSYEQYF.

V usage is TRBV7-2 and J usage is TRBJ2-7, with 8 bases lining up with TRBD2. The germline gives CDR1 SGHTA, CDR2 FQGNSA. The junction had 9 bases not matched to a gene; V was cut back by 1 base and J by 7 bases. The CDR3 sequence is 15 residues long. The CDR3 sequence: CASSLGAGERGEQYF. The CDR3 nucleotides read TGTGCCAGCAGCTTAGGAGCGGGAGAAAGGGGAGAGCAGTACTTC. Together with reference TRBV7-2 and TRBJ2-7, the CDR3 gives the full variable domain: GAGVSQSPSNKVTEKGKDVELRCDPISGHTALYWYRQSLGQGLEFLIYFQGNSAPDKSGLPSDRFSAERTGGSVSTLTIQRTQQEDSAVYLCASSLGAGERGEQYFGPGTRLTVT.

The J gene is TRBJ2-7, the V gene TRBV28; 7 positions match TRBD1. Germline V gene sequence: CDR1 MDHEN, CDR2 SYDVKM. Trimming removed 8 bases from V and 1 base from J; junction bases left unmatched: 11. The CDR3 length is 15 residues. The CDR3 bases are TGTGCCAGCTATAGGAGGACAGGAAAATCCTACGAGCAGTACTTC. Residues: CASYRRTGKSYEQYF.